This T cell receptor beta chain appears in the sequencing data of a study of blood T cell repertoires in COVID-19. The protocol was immunoSEQ multiplex PCR, while the TCRdb copy is restricted to in-frame clones and leaves out a portion. In the table there are a few hundred thousand clones, around 84% of which are singletons. This receptor was identified in a man in his forties who had recovered from COVID-19. Sequencing was performed on PBMCs or T cells enriched from blood (not recorded which).

CDR3 nucleotide sequence: TGTGCCAGCAGCCCGAGGTATCTCGGGGCCAACGTCCTGACTTTC. The encoded protein is CASSPRYLGANVLTF. The chain is built from TRBV3-1 (or the pseudogene TRBV3-2) and TRBJ2-6; D remains ambiguous. The germline V and J ends were trimmed by 4 bases and 4 bases, with 11 bases remaining between them. Germline V lookup: CDR1 LGHDT, CDR2 YNNKEL (reference sequence). This CDR3 spans 15 amino acids.